A selection of T cell receptor beta chains follows, all from one sample in a study of CD8 T cells in Susac syndrome. TCRdb used MiXCR to reprocess the immunoSEQ multiplex PCR reads, holding one entry per CDR3 protein. The table includes roughly 400,000 distinct CDR3 sequences, 75% to 90% detected once. Sequencing was performed on CD8+ T cells from PBMCs. Receptors were obtained from a human donor with multiple sclerosis. The CDR3 runs from the conserved cysteine through the conserved F or W. Each record gives: V gene, J gene, CDR3 protein.

v_call: TRBV29-1
j_call: TRBJ2-1
cdr3_aa: CSVEGTSVDEQFF

v_call: TRBV6-6
j_call: TRBJ1-5
cdr3_aa: CASSYDGYSQPQHF

v_call: TRBV29-1
j_call: TRBJ1-2
cdr3_aa: CSVDGTETLYGYTF

v_call: TRBV12-3/TRBV12-4
j_call: TRBJ2-1
cdr3_aa: CASANKGSESYNEQFF

v_call: TRBV7-9
j_call: TRBJ2-7
cdr3_aa: CASSYLGRGAGGEQYF

v_call: TRBV7-8
j_call: TRBJ2-7
cdr3_aa: CASSLGLAGASDEQYF

v_call: TRBV4-1
j_call: TRBJ1-1
cdr3_aa: CASSSMATEAFF

v_call: TRBV6-5
j_call: TRBJ2-1
cdr3_aa: CASSYIPSPYNEQFF

v_call: TRBV27
j_call: TRBJ2-7
cdr3_aa: CASSLSAGGPHEQYF

v_call: TRBV4-1
j_call: TRBJ2-5
cdr3_aa: CASSQDRGVGETQYF

v_call: TRBV7-6
j_call: TRBJ2-3
cdr3_aa: CASSLERTRTDTQYF

v_call: TRBV27
j_call: TRBJ1-1
cdr3_aa: CASSLSGWGTEAFF

v_call: TRBV15
j_call: TRBJ2-5
cdr3_aa: CATSRISGTSEETQYF

v_call: TRBV20-1
j_call: TRBJ2-1
cdr3_aa: CSARDFGGRAPYNEQFF

v_call: TRBV19
j_call: TRBJ2-1
cdr3_aa: CASSPGLGNEQFF

v_call: TRBV14
j_call: TRBJ2-5
cdr3_aa: CASSLDGSQETQYF

v_call: TRBV5-1
j_call: TRBJ2-1
cdr3_aa: CASSLWAGDREQFF

v_call: TRBV28
j_call: TRBJ2-7
cdr3_aa: CASSSPSGGTYEQYF

v_call: TRBV12-3/TRBV12-4
j_call: TRBJ1-4
cdr3_aa: CASSRGVNEKLFF

v_call: TRBV29-1
j_call: TRBJ1-1
cdr3_aa: CSVEGLTEAFF